A selection of T cell receptor beta chains follows, all from one sample in a study of OX40 agonist ivuxolimab in advanced cancers. Only in-frame clones appear in the TCRdb table, and some are missing; sequencing was by immunoSEQ multiplex PCR. The sample records 65,000 to 100,000 clones, around 88% being singletons. The sequences come from CD4+ or CD8+ T cells sorted from blood, collected in a trial of the OX40 agonist ivuxolimab. These receptors originate from an adult with an advanced solid tumor such as melanoma, head and neck, liver or kidney cancer. Both conserved end residues are part of each CDR3. A D gene is named only where the DNA matches it firmly. Clone size is not always given. Where it is, it says once, few, many or a class for expanded clones.

d_gene: TRBD2
v_gene: TRBV28
j_gene: TRBJ2-5
abundance: -
CDR3aa: CASRHGLAGRETQYF
CDR3nt: TGTGCCAGCAGGCATGGACTAGCGGGTAGGGAGACCCAGTACTTC

d_gene: -
v_gene: TRBV11-3
j_gene: TRBJ2-1
abundance: once
CDR3aa: CASKGGNNEQFF
CDR3nt: TGTGCCAGCAAAGGCGGGAACAATGAGCAGTTCTTC

d_gene: TRBD2
v_gene: TRBV10-2
j_gene: TRBJ2-3
abundance: -
CDR3aa: CASNLAGRSSTDTQYF
CDR3nt: TGCGCCAGCAACCTAGCGGGACGTTCTAGCACAGATACGCAGTATTTT

d_gene: TRBD2
v_gene: TRBV4-3
j_gene: TRBJ2-2
abundance: -
CDR3aa: CASSQDLAGGRLGTGELFF
CDR3nt: TGCGCCAGCAGCCAAGATTTAGCGGGAGGACGGTTGGGGACCGGGGAGCTGTTTTTT

d_gene: TRBD2
v_gene: TRBV7-9
j_gene: TRBJ2-1
abundance: -
CDR3aa: CASSYGGKTGEQFF
CDR3nt: TGTGCCAGCAGCTACGGGGGGAAAACGGGTGAGCAGTTCTTC

d_gene: TRBD1
v_gene: TRBV7-6
j_gene: TRBJ1-2
abundance: -
CDR3aa: CASSPGQAYGYTF
CDR3nt: TGTGCCAGCAGCCCGGGACAGGCCTATGGCTACACCTTC

d_gene: TRBD1
v_gene: TRBV7-2
j_gene: TRBJ1-2
abundance: -
CDR3aa: CASSLQQGALGYTF
CDR3nt: TGTGCCAGCAGCTTGCAACAGGGGGCCCTTGGCTACACCTTC

d_gene: -
v_gene: TRBV7-3
j_gene: TRBJ2-3
abundance: -
CDR3aa: CASSSRPTADTQYF
CDR3nt: TGTGCCAGCAGCTCCCGTCCCACGGCAGATACGCAGTATTTT

d_gene: TRBD2
v_gene: TRBV7-2
j_gene: TRBJ2-7
abundance: -
CDR3aa: CASSLATLRTSAYEQYF
CDR3nt: TGTGCCAGCAGCTTAGCTACTCTAAGGACTAGCGCCTACGAGCAGTACTTC

d_gene: TRBD2
v_gene: TRBV7-9
j_gene: TRBJ2-1
abundance: -
CDR3aa: CASSPLLWEGNNEQFF
CDR3nt: TGTGCCAGCAGCCCCCTTTTGTGGGAGGGAAACAATGAGCAGTTCTTC

d_gene: -
v_gene: TRBV28
j_gene: TRBJ2-5
abundance: -
CDR3aa: CASSPLDGAPQETQYF
CDR3nt: TGTGCCAGCAGTCCACTTGATGGGGCACCGCAAGAGACCCAGTACTTC

d_gene: TRBD1
v_gene: TRBV28
j_gene: TRBJ1-4
abundance: -
CDR3aa: CASSQSRGRVAEKLFF
CDR3nt: TGTGCCAGCAGTCAGAGCAGGGGGCGCGTGGCTGAAAAACTGTTTTTT

d_gene: -
v_gene: TRBV5-6
j_gene: TRBJ2-3
abundance: -
CDR3aa: CASSPPGDPGDTQYF
CDR3nt: TGTGCCAGCAGCCCCCCAGGGGACCCCGGAGATACGCAGTATTTT

d_gene: -
v_gene: TRBV5-1
j_gene: TRBJ2-5
abundance: -
CDR3aa: CASSLGGQETQYF
CDR3nt: TGCGCCAGCAGCTTGGGGGGCCAAGAGACCCAGTACTTC

d_gene: -
v_gene: TRBV7-6
j_gene: TRBJ2-7
abundance: once
CDR3aa: CASSLGGPGYEQYF
CDR3nt: TGTGCCAGCAGCTTAGGGGGTCCGGGCTACGAGCAGTACTTC

d_gene: -
v_gene: TRBV28
j_gene: TRBJ2-2
abundance: -
CDR3aa: CASVAGGANTGELFF
CDR3nt: TGTGCCAGCGTCGCCGGGGGCGCGAACACCGGGGAGCTGTTTTTT

d_gene: TRBD1
v_gene: TRBV27
j_gene: TRBJ1-2
abundance: -
CDR3aa: CASSFGTGRGGYTF
CDR3nt: TGTGCCAGCAGTTTCGGGACAGGGAGGGGGGGCTACACCTTC

d_gene: TRBD2
v_gene: TRBV11-2
j_gene: TRBJ2-1
abundance: -
CDR3aa: CASSVTSGRATKEFF
CDR3nt: TGTGCCAGCAGCGTCACTAGCGGGAGGGCTACCAAGGAGTTCTTC

d_gene: -
v_gene: TRBV29-1
j_gene: TRBJ2-7
abundance: -
CDR3aa: CSTGEGAPNEQYF
CDR3nt: TGCAGCACGGGGGAGGGGGCTCCCAACGAGCAGTACTTC

d_gene: -
v_gene: TRBV19
j_gene: TRBJ2-7
abundance: -
CDR3aa: CASKPEADSSYEQYF
CDR3nt: TGTGCCTCTAAGCCCGAGGCGGACAGCTCCTACGAGCAGTACTTC

d_gene: TRBD1
v_gene: TRBV9
j_gene: TRBJ2-6
abundance: -
CDR3aa: CASSVGDRGLGANVLTF
CDR3nt: TGTGCCAGCAGCGTAGGGGACAGGGGGCTTGGGGCCAACGTCCTGACTTTC

d_gene: TRBD2
v_gene: TRBV28
j_gene: TRBJ2-5
abundance: few
CDR3aa: CASSLLAGGRETQYF
CDR3nt: TGTGCCAGCAGTTTACTAGCGGGAGGGCGGGAGACCCAGTACTTC

d_gene: TRBD2
v_gene: TRBV19
j_gene: TRBJ2-1
abundance: -
CDR3aa: CASQLAGGEQFF
CDR3nt: TGTGCCAGCCAACTAGCGGGAGGCGAGCAGTTCTTC

d_gene: -
v_gene: TRBV28
j_gene: TRBJ2-7
abundance: -
CDR3aa: CASSLMTYEQYF
CDR3nt: TGTGCCAGCAGTCTCATGACCTACGAGCAGTACTTC

d_gene: -
v_gene: TRBV28
j_gene: TRBJ2-3
abundance: -
CDR3aa: CASSLADTQYF
CDR3nt: TGTGCCAGCAGTTTAGCAGATACGCAGTATTTT

d_gene: TRBD1
v_gene: TRBV19
j_gene: TRBJ1-1
abundance: few
CDR3aa: CASSYRGGTEAFF
CDR3nt: TGTGCCAGTAGTTACAGGGGAGGGACTGAAGCTTTCTTT

d_gene: TRBD2
v_gene: TRBV28
j_gene: TRBJ2-1
abundance: -
CDR3aa: CASSPRGSLPGGGNVRLYNEQFF
CDR3nt: TGTGCCAGCAGCCCCCGGGGTAGTTTGCCGGGAGGGGGAAATGTACGGCTCTACAATGAGCAGTTCTTC

d_gene: -
v_gene: TRBV7-2
j_gene: TRBJ2-7
abundance: -
CDR3aa: CASSLFPGSYEQYF
CDR3nt: TGTGCCAGCAGCCTCTTCCCGGGAAGCTACGAGCAGTACTTC